The T cell receptor beta chain under discussion was sequenced for a study of CD8+ T cells in alopecia areata. As concerns this clone: Its matching antigen is unknown.

General study points: During tofacitinib treatment, many expanded lesional clones remained in scalp and blood.

Stated treatment: oral pan-JAK inhibitor, 5-10 mg twice daily. cDNA prepared by RNA extraction and subsequent reverse transcription served as the template for sequencing. Clones were read by immunoSEQ multiplex PCR, and TCRdb kept only the in-frame ones, dropping some. This table has 200,000 to 250,000 clones, 64% appearing once. The source of this sequence is a human donor with alopecia areata. The specimen was CD4+ T cells sorted from blood, collected at week 4, from a patient treated with tofacitinib.

CDR3 in amino acids: CSANRDGYTF. CDR3 coding DNA: TGCAGTGCAAACAGGGACGGCTACACCTTC. The chain carries TRBV20-1 and TRBJ1-2, with D perhaps matching TRBD1 (6 bases). Per germline, CDR1 DFQATT and CDR2 SNEGSKA (reference sequence). V lost 6 bases to trimming and J lost 8 bases, with 10 bases between them. This CDR3 has 10 amino acids.